The clone carrying this T cell receptor beta chain showed up many times. The data derive from a study of T cells after yellow fever vaccination. Study-level background: When fractions had low cell numbers, they were prepared with SMART-Seq v4 Ultra Low Input.

UMIs and a universal primer site were added when TCR cDNA was made by 5'RACE template switching. TCRdb fed the 5' RACE reads into MiXCR, producing one record per CDR3 protein. The sample holds tens of thousands of distinct CDR3 sequences; around 7% are singletons and the top ten take over 25%. Trimming took off 3 bases at V and 5 bases at J, with 16 bases between the two ends. This CDR3 is 15 amino acids long. The sample was CD8+ T cells sorted from PBMCs, taken approximately 11 days after the first yellow fever vaccination. The clonotype originates from a man aged 18 to 29 who received the YFV17D yellow fever vaccine. This chain connects TRBV12-3 or TRBV12-4 to TRBJ2-5; maybe TRBD2 (6 bases). The CDR3 here is CASSFRDSRTETQYF. The CDR3 DNA follows: TGTGCCAGCAGTTTCCGGGACTCCCGAACTGAGACCCAGTACTTC.